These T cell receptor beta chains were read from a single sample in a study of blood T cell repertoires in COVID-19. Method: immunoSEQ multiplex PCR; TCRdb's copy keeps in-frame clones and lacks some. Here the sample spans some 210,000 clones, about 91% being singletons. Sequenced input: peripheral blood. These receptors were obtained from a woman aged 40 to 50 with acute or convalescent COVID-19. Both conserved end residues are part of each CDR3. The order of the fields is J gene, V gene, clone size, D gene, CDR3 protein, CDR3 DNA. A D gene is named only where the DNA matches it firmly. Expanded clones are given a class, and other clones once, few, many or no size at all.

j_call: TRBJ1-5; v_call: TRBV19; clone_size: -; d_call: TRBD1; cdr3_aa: CASSRRTGDEPQHF; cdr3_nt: TGTGCCAGTAGTAGAAGGACAGGGGATGAGCCCCAGCATTTT
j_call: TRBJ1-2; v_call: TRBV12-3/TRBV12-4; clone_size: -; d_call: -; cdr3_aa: CASSFVRGGYTF; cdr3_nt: TGTGCCAGCAGTTTCGTGCGGGGTGGCTACACCTTC
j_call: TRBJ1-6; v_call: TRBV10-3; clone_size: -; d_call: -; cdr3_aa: CATTAASSYNSPLHF; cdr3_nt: TGTGCCACCACGGCAGCGAGCTCCTATAATTCACCCCTCCACTTT
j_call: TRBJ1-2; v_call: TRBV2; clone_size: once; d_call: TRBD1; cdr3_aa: CASRFGQVNYGYTF; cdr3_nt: TGTGCCAGCAGGTTTGGACAGGTGAACTATGGCTACACCTTC
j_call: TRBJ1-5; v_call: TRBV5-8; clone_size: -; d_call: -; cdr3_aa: CASRAGGSNQPQHF; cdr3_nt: TGTGCCAGCAGGGCGGGAGGGAGCAATCAGCCCCAGCATTTT
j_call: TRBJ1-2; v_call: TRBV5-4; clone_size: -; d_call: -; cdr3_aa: CASSLPGVNYGYTF; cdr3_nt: TGTGCCAGCAGCTTGCCGGGGGTAAACTATGGCTACACCTTC
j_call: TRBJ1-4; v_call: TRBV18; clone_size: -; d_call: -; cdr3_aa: CASRRSLEGKLFF; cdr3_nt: TGTGCCAGCCGACGGTCTCTAGAGGGAAAACTGTTTTTT
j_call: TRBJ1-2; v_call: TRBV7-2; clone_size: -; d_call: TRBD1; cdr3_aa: CASSFITQGARYGYTF; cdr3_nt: TGTGCCAGCAGCTTTATCACACAGGGGGCGCGCTATGGCTACACCTTC
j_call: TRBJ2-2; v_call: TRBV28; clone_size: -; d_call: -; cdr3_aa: CASSSQGGNTGELFF; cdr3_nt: TGTGCCAGCAGTTCCCAGGGGGGGAACACCGGGGAGCTGTTTTTT
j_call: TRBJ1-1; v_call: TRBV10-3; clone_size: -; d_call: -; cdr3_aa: CAISGTGGYRNTEAFF; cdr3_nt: TGTGCCATCAGTGGAACAGGAGGGTATAGGAACACTGAAGCTTTCTTT
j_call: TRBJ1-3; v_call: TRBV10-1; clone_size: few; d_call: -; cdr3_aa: CASSDRQKSSGNTIYF; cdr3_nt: TGCGCCAGCAGTGACCGTCAGAAAAGTTCTGGAAACACCATATATTTT
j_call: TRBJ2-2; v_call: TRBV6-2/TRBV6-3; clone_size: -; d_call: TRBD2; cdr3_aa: CASSYSQGPTSGFTGELFF; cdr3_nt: TGTGCCAGCAGTTACTCTCAAGGACCGACTAGCGGGTTCACCGGGGAGCTGTTTTTT
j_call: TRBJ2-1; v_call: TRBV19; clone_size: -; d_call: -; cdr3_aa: CASSIDRWRAIYNEQFF; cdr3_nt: TGTGCCAGTAGTATAGATCGGTGGCGGGCAATTTACAATGAGCAGTTCTTC
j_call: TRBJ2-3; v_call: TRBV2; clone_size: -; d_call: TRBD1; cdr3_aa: CASSQGGDRVTDTQYF; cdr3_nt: TGTGCCAGCAGTCAAGGGGGTGACAGGGTTACAGATACGCAGTATTTT
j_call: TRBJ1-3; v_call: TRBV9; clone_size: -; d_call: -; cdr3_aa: CASSAGGQRNTIYF; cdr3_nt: TGTGCCAGCAGCGCCGGGGGTCAACGAAACACCATATATTTT
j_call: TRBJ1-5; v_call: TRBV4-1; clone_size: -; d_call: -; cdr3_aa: CASSERVGNQPQHF; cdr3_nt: TGCGCCAGCAGCGAGAGGGTTGGCAATCAGCCCCAGCATTTT
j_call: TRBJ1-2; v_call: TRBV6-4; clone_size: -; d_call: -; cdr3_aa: CASSNEEGGGYTF; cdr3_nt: TGTGCCAGCAGCAACGAGGAGGGAGGCGGCTACACCTTC
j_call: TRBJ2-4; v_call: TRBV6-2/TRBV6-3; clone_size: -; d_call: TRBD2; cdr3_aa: CASSRTRLAKNIQYF; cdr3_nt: TGTGCCAGCAGCCGGACTAGATTAGCCAAAAACATTCAGTACTTC